This T cell receptor beta chain was identified in a study of early T cells in non-severe SARS-CoV-2 infection. Study overall: Whole-blood bulk RNA, unsorted, was sequenced, and chains were unpaired. Study outcomes and limitations: Sequences matched to VDJdb favored anti-spike CD8 responses, while private and CD4 specificities were missed.

Unique molecular identifiers were attached to individual cDNA molecules. Via MiXCR, TCRdb re-called the 5' RACE reads, giving one row per CDR3 protein. The repertoire has approximately 75,000 distinct CDR3 sequences, 4.6% of them found once; the top ten carry 3% to 4.5%. This clonotype was picked up many times. As yet, its antigen is unknown. Source: whole blood, taken at baseline. The clonotype was recovered from an adult who was a healthcare worker with PCR-confirmed SARS-CoV-2 infection or an uninfected control (not recorded which). The donor label of this sample is uncertain.

The CDR3 protein is CSVEGAGGQPQHF. CDR3 sequence (DNA): TGCAGCGTTGAAGGGGCAGGGGGACAGCCCCAGCATTTT. The rearrangement links TRBV29-1 to TRBJ1-5, with 7 positions matching TRBD1. Germline V lookup: CDR1 SQVTM, CDR2 ANQGSEA. The CDR3 runs 13 residues. V lost 1 base and J lost 7; bases outside the gene matches: 4.